The clone carrying this T cell receptor (beta chain) has just one count. Its antigen is undetermined. Method: immunoSEQ multiplex PCR; TCRdb's copy keeps in-frame clones and lacks some. The sample lists some 2.1 million clones, roughly 96% occurring once. This specimen comes from a study of shared clonotypes between healthy human individuals. Study outcomes and limitations: A handful of donors had roughly 5.2% of their naive CD4 clonotypes in common. The study generally estimated greater richness for naive than memory subsets. There were few donors, and this limited the genetic and exposure-history diversity represented.

This CDR3 has 18 amino acids. Sequenced input: naive CD4+ T cells sorted from blood. Subset described: CD45RA+ positively selected. The TCR comes from a young man in good health. The chain carries TRBV12-2 and TRBJ2-1; the table's D call, TRBD2, has no DNA check behind it. TRBV12-2 represents a pseudogene. The CDR3 region has the DNA TGTGCAAGTCGCCCAAAACCAGGGACTAGCGGGAGTAGGGTTGAGCAGTTCTTC. Translating it yields CASRPKPGTSGSRVEQFF.